The subject of this entry is one T cell receptor (beta chain). What it recognizes is unknown. The junction and the germline gene differ at one end; a read error may be behind it. This sample includes further DNA sequences coding for the same CDR3. The data originate from a study of chemoradiotherapy in HPV16-positive cancers. Overall study results and limits: Better recurrence-free survival went with HPV-responsive T-cell expansion in HPV16-positive patients. The functional HPV-specific definition rests on just two HPV16-positive patients. During treatment, candidate HPV-specific clones and E7-related motifs expanded in tumor.

Germline values: CDR1 LNHDA, CDR2 SQIVND (reference sequence). CDR3 length: 14 residues. Sequenced by immunoSEQ multiplex PCR; TCRdb stores in-frame clones only, minus some. The table has over a thousand clones, 72% seen once. The source was tumor tissue, collected from a patient who underwent chemoradiotherapy. V and J are TRBV19 and TRBJ2-7; possible D gene TRBD2, 5 bases. This sequence was found in a human donor with HPV-associated anogenital cancer. CDR3 nucleotides: TGTGCTAGTAGCGTCCCCCGGGAATCCTACGAGCAGTACTTC. Protein product: CASSVPRESYEQYF. Based on the CDR3 plus reference TRBV19 and TRBJ2-7, the full variable domain is DGGITQSPKYLFRKEGQNVTLSCEQNLNHDAMYWYRQDPGQGLRLIYYSQIVNDFQKGDIAEGYSVSREKKESFPLTVTSAQKNPTAFYLCASSVPRESYEQYFGPGTRLTVT.